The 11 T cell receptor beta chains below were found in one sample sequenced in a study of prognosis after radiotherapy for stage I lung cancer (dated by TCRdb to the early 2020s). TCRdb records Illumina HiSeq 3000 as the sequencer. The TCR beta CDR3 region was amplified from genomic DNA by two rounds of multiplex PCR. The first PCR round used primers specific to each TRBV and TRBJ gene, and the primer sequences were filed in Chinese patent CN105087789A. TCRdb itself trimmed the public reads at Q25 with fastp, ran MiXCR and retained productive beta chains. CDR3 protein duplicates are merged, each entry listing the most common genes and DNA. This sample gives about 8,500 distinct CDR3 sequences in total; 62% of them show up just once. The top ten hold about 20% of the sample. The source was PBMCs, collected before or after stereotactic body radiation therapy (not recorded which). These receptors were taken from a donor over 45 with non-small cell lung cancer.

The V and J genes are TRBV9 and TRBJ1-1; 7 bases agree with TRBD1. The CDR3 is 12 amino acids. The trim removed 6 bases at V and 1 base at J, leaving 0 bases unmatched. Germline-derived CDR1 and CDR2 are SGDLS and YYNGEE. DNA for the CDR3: TGTGCCAGCAAGGGGGCGAACACTGAAGCTTTCTTT. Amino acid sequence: CASKGANTEAFF.

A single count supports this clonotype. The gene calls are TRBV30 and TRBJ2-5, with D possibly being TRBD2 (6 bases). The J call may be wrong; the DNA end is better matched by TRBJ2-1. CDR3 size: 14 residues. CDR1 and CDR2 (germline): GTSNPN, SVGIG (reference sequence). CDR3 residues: CAWSRSSAINEQFF. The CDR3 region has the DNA TGTGCCTGGAGTCGGTCTAGCGCTATCAATGAGCAGTTCTTC.

The CDR3 is CASSPGTGLSYEQYF. In DNA form, the CDR3 reads TGTGCCAGTAGTCCTGGGACAGGGCTGTCCTACGAGCAGTACTTC. The rearrangement uses TRBV19 and TRBJ2-7, with 9 bases aligning to TRBD1. V dropped 5 bases and J dropped 1; count of bases not matched to a gene: 6. From germline, CDR1 is LNHDA and CDR2 SQIVND (reference sequence). The CDR3 spans 15 residues.

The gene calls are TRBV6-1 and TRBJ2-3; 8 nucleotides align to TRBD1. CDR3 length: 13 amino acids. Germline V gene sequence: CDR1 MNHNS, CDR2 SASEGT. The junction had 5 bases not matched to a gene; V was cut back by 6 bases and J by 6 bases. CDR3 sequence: CASRGQGRDTQYF. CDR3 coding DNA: TGTGCCAGCAGAGGACAGGGTCGGGATACGCAGTATTTT.

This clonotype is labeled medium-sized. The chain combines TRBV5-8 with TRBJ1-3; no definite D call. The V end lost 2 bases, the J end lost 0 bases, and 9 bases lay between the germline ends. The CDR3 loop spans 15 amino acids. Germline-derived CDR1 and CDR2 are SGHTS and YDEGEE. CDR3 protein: CASSFSASSGNTIYF. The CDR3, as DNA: TGTGCCAGCAGCTTTTCCGCCAGCTCTGGAAACACCATATATTTT.

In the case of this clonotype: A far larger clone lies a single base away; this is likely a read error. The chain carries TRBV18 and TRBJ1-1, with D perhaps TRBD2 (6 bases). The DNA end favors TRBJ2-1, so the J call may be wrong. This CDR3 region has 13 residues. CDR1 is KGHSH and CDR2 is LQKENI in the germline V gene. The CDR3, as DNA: TGTGCCAGCAGCAGGGCTAGCGTCAATGAGCAGTTCTTC. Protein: CASSRASVNEQFF.

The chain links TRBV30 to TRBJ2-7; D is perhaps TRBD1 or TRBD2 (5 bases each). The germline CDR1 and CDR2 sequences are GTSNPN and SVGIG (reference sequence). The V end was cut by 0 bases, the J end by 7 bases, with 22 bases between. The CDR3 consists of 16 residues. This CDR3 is CAWSVNTGTNTWEQYF. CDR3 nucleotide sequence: TGTGCCTGGAGTGTGAATACCGGGACCAACACTTGGGAGCAGTACTTC.

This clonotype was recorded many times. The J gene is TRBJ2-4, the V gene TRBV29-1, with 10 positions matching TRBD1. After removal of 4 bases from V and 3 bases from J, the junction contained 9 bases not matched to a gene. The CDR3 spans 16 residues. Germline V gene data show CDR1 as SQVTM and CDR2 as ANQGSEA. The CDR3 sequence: CSVGQGASSVKNIQYF. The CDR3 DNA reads TGCAGCGTTGGACAGGGGGCGTCTTCTGTCAAAAACATTCAGTACTTC.

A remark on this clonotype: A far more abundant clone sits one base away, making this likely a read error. CDR3 DNA: TGTGCCAGAAGTGGCCCACAGGTCTCCTACGAGCAGTACTTC. Protein sequence: CARSGPQVSYEQYF. The J gene is TRBJ2-7, the V gene TRBV6-5; the D gene is possibly TRBD1 (5 bases). This CDR3 has 14 residues. Germline CDR1 MNHEY, CDR2 SVGAGI. Trimming shortened V by 9 bases and J by 0 bases, and 15 bases separated the two germline ends.

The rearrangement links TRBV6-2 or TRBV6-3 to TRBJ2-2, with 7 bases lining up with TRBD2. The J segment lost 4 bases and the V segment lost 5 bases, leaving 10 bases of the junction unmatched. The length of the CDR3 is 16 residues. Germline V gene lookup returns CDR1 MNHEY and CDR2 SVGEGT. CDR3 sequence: CASSPPGGSVTGELFF. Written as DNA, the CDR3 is TGTGCCAGCAGTCCCCCAGGCGGGAGTGTCACCGGGGAGCTGTTTTTT.

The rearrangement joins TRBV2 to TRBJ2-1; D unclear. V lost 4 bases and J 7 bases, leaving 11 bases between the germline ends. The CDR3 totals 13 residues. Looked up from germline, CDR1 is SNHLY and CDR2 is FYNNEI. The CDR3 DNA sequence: TGTGCCAGCAGTGTCGCGCTCCGGAATGAGCAGTTCTTC. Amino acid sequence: CASSVALRNEQFF. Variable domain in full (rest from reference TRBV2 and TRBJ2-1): EPEVTQTPSHQVTQMGQEVILRCVPISNHLYFYWYRQILGQKVEFLVSFYNNEISEKSEIFDDQFSVERPDGSNFTLKIRSTKLEDSAMYFCASSVALRNEQFFGPGTRLTVL.